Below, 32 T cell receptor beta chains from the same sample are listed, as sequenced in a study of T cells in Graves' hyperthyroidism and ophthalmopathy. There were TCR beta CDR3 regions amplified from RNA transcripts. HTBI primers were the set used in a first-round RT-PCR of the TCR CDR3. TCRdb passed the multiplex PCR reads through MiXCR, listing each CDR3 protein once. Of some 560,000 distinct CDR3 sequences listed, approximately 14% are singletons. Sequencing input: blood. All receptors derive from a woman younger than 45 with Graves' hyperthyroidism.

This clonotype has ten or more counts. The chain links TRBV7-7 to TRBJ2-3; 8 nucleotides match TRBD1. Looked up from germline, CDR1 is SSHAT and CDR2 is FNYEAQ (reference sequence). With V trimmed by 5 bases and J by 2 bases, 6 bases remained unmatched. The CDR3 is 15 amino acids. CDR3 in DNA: TGTGCCAGCAGCGCGACAGGGGTGGTCACAGATACGCAGTATTTT. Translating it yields CASSATGVVTDTQYF.

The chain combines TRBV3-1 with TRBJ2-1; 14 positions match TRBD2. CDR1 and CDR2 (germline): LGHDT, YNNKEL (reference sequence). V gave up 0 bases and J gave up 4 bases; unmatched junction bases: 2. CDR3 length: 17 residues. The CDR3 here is CASSQEGLAGAYNEQFF. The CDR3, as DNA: TGTGCCAGCAGCCAAGAGGGACTAGCGGGAGCTTACAATGAGCAGTTCTTC.

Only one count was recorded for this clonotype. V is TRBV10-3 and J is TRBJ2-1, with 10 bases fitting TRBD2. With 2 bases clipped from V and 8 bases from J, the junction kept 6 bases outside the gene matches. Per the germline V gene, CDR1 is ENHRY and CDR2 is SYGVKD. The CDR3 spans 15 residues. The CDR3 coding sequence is TGTGCCATCAGTGAGCCTAGCGGGAGAAGTGATGAGCAGTTCTTC. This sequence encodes CAISEPSGRSDEQFF.

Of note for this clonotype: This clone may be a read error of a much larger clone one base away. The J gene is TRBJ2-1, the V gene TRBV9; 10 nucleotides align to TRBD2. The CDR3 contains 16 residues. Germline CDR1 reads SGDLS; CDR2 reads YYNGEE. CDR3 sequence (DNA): TGTGCCGGCAGCGTAACTAGCGGGGACTCCTACAATGAGCAGTTCTTC. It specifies CAGSVTSGDSYNEQFF.

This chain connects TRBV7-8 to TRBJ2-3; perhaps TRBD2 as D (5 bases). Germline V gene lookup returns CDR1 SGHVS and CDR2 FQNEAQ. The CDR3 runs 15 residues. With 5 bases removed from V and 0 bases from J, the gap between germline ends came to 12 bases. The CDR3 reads CASSALRASTDTQYF. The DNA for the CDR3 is TGTGCCAGCAGCGCCCTGAGGGCTAGCACAGATACGCAGTATTTT.

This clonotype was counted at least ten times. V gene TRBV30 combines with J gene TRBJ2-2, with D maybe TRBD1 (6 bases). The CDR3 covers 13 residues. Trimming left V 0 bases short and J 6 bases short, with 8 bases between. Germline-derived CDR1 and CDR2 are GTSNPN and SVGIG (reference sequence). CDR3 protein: CAWSVYRAGELFF. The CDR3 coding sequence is TGTGCCTGGAGTGTATACAGGGCCGGGGAGCTGTTTTTT.

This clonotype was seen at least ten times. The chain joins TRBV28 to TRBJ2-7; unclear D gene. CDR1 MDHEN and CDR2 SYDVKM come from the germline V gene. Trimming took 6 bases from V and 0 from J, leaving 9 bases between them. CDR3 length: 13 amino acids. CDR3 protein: CASSPPSSYEQYF. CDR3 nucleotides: TGTGCCAGCAGCCCCCCGAGCTCCTACGAGCAGTACTTC.

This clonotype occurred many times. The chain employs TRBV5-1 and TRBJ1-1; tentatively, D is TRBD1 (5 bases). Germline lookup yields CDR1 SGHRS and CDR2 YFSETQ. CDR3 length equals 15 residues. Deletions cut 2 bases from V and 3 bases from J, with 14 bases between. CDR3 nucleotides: TGCGCCAGCAGCTTTCAAGGGGTCATAGACACTGAAGCTTTCTTT. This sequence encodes CASSFQGVIDTEAFF.

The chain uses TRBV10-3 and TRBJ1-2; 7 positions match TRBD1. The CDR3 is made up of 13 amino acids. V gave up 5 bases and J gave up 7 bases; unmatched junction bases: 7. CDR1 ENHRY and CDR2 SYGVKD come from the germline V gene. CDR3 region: CAISRDRETGYTF. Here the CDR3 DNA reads TGTGCCATCAGTCGGGACAGAGAAACTGGCTACACCTTC.

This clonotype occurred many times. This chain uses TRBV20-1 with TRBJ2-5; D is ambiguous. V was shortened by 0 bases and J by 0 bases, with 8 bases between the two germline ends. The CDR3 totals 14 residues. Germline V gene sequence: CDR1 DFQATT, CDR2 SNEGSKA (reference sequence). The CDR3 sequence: CSARDFTNQETQYF. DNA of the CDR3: TGCAGTGCTAGAGATTTCACTAACCAAGAGACCCAGTACTTC.

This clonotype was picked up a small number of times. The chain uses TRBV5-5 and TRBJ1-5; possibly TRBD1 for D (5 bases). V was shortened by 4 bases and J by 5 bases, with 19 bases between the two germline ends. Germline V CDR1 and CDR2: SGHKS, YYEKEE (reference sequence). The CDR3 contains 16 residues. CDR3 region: CASSQLVGGPYQPQHF. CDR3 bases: TGTGCCAGCAGCCAACTGGTTGGGGGACCCTATCAGCCCCAGCATTTT.

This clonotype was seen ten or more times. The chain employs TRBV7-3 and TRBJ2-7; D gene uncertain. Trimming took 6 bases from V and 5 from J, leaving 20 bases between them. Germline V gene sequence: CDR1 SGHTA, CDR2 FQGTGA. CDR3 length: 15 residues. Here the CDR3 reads CASRRPGRSGHEQYF. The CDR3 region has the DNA TGTGCCAGCAGACGTCCGGGCCGGTCTGGTCACGAGCAGTACTTC.

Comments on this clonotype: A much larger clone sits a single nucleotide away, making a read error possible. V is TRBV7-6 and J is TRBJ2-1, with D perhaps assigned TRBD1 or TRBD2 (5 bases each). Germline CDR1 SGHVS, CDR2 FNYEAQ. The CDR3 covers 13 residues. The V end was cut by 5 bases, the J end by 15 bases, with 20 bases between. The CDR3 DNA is TGTGCCAGCAGCCGCCGGGACCACGGAGAGGGGTTCTTC. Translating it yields CASSRRDHGEGFF.

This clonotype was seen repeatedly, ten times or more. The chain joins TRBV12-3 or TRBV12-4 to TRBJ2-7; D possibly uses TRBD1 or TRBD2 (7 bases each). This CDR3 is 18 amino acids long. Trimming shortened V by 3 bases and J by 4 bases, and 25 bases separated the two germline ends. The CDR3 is CASSLLPFDRVGGYEQYF. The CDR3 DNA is TGTGCCAGCAGTTTGCTGCCATTCGACAGGGTCGGGGGGTACGAGCAGTACTTC.

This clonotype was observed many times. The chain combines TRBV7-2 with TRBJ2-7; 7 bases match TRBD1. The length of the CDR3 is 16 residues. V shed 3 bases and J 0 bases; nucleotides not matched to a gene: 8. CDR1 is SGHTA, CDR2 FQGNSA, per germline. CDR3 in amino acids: CASSLTSGQSSYEQYF. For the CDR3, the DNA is TGTGCCAGCAGCTTGACCTCGGGACAGAGCTCCTACGAGCAGTACTTC.

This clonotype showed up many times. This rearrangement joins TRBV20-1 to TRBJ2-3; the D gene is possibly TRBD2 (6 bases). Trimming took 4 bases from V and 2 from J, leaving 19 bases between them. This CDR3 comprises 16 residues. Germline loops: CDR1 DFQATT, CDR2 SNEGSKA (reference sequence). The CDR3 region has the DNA TGCAGTGCTAACGGAGGGACCCTAGGGTCCACAGATACGCAGTATTTT. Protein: CSANGGTLGSTDTQYF.

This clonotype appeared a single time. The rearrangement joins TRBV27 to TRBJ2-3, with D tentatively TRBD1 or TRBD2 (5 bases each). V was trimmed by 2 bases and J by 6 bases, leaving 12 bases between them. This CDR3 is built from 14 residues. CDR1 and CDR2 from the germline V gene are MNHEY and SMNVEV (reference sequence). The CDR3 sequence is CASSLGGPWDTQYF. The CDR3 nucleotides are TGTGCCAGCAGTTTAGGGGGACCGTGGGATACGCAGTATTTT.

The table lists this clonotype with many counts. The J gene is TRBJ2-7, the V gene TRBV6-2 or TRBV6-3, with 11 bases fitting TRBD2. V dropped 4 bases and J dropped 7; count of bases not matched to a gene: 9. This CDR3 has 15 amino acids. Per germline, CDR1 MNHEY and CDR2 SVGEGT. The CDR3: CASSSGPGLAVEQYF. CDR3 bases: TGTGCCAGCAGTTCCGGACCGGGACTAGCGGTAGAGCAGTACTTC.

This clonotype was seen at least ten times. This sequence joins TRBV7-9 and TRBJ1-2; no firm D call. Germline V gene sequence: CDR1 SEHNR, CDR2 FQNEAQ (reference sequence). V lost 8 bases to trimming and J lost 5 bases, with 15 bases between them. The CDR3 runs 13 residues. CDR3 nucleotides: TGTGCCAGCCAGGAGGACGAGACTTATGGCTACACCTTC. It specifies CASQEDETYGYTF.

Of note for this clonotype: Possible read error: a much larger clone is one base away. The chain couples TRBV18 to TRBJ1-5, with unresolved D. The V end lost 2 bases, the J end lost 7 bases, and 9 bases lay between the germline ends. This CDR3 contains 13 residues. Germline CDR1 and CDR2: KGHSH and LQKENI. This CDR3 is CASSPKGTQPQHF. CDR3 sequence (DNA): TGTGCCAGCTCACCAAAGGGTACCCAGCCCCAGCATTTT.

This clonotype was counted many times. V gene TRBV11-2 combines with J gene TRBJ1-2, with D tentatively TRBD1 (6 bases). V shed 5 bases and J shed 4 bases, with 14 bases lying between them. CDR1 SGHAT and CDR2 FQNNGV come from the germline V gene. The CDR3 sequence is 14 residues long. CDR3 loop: CASSPGATGYGYTF. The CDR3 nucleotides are TGTGCCAGCAGCCCCGGGGCGACAGGCTATGGCTACACCTTC.

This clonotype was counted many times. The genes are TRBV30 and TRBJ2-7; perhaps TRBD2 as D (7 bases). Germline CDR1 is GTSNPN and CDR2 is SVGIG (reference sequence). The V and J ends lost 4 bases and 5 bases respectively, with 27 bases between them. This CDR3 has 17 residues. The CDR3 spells CAWTGLVMGGAMDEQYF. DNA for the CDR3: TGTGCCTGGACGGGATTGGTCATGGGGGGGGCGATGGACGAGCAGTACTTC. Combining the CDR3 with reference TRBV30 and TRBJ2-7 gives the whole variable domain SQTIHQWPATLVQPVGSPLSLECTVEGTSNPNLYWYRQAAGRGLQLLFYSVGIGQISSEVPQNLSASRPQDRQFILSSKKLLLSDSGFYLCAWTGLVMGGAMDEQYFGPGTRLTVT.

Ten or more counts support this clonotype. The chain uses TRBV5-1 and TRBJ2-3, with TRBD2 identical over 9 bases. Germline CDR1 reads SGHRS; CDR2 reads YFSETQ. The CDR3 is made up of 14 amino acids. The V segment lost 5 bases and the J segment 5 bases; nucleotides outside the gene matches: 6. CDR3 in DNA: TGCGCCAGCAGAACTAGCGGGTTGGGAGATACGCAGTATTTT. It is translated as CASRTSGLGDTQYF. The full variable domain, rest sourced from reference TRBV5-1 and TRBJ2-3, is KAGVTQTPRYLIKTRGQQVTLSCSPISGHRSVSWYQQTPGQGLQFLFEYFSETQRNKGNFPGRFSGRQFSNSRSEMNVSTLELGDSALYLCASRTSGLGDTQYFGPGTRLTVL.

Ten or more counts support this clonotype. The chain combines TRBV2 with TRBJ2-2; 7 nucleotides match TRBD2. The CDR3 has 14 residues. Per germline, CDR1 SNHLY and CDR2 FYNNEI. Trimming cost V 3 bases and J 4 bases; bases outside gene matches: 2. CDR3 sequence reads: CASSEGGFTGELFF. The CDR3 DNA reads TGTGCCAGCAGTGAGGGGGGGTTCACCGGGGAGCTGTTTTTT.

The DNA of the CDR3 is TGTGCCAGCAGCGTTGGTAAGGGCCCCAACAATGAGCAGTTCTTC. The encoded protein is CASSVGKGPNNEQFF. This chain links TRBV9 with TRBJ2-1; D ambiguous. Per the germline V gene, CDR1 is SGDLS and CDR2 is YYNGEE. The CDR3 runs 15 residues. Trimming shortened V by 2 bases and J by 5 bases, and 14 bases separated the two germline ends.

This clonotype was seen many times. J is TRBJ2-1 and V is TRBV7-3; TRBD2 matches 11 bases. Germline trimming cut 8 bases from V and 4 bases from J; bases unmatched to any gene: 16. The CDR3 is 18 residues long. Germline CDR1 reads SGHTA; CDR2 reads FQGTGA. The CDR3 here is CASGSSLTSGSPYNEQFF. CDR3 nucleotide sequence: TGTGCCAGCGGCTCCAGCCTTACTAGCGGGAGCCCGTACAATGAGCAGTTCTTC.

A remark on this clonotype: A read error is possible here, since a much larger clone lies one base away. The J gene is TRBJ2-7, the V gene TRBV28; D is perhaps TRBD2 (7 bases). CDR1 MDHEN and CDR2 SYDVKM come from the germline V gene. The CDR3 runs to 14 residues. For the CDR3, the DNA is TGTGTCAGCAGCGGGGCAGGGACAATCTACGAGCAGTACTTC. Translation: CVSSGAGTIYEQYF.

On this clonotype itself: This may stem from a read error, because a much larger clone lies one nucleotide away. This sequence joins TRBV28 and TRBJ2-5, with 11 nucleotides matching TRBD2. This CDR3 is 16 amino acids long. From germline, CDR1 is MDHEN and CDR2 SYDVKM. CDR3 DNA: TGTGCCAGCAGTTACGGGACTAGCGGATTCATAGAGACCCAGTGCTTC. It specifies CASSYGTSGFIETQCF.

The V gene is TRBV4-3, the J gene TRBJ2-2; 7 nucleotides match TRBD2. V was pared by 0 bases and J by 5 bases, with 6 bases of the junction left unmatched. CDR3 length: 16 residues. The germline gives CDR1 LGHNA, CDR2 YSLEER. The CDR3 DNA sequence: TGCGCCAGCAGCCAAGAAACGGGAGGAGTTACCGGGGAGCTGTTTTTT. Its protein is CASSQETGGVTGELFF.

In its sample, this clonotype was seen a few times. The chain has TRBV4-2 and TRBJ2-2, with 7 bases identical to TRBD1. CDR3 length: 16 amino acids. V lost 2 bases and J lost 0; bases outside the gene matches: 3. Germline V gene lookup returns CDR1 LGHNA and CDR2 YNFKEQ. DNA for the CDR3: TGTGCCAGCAGCCAACAGGGACAGACGAACACCGGGGAGCTGTTTTTT. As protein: CASSQQGQTNTGELFF.

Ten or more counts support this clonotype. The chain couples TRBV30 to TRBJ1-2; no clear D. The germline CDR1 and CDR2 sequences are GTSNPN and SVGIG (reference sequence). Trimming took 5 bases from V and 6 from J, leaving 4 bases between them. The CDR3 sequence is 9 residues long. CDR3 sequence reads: CAWGDGYTF. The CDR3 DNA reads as TGTGCCTGGGGCGATGGCTACACCTTC.

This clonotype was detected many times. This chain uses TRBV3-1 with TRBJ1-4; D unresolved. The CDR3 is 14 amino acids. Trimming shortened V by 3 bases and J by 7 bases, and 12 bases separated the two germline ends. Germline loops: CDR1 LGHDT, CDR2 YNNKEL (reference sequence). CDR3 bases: TGTGCCAGCAGCCAGCGGGCCTCGGGTGAAAAACTGTTTTTT. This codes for CASSQRASGEKLFF.